This T cell receptor beta chain was recovered during a study of response to subunit inactivated influenza vaccine. TCRdb itself ran the RT-PCR reads through MiXCR, one entry per CDR3 protein. The sample lists hundreds of thousands of distinct CDR3 sequences; less than 25% were seen once. Sample: PBMCs from blood, taken less than 22 months after vaccination. The sequence was obtained from a man aged 50 to 69 who received an inactivated influenza vaccine.

The CDR3 coding sequence is TGTGCCAGCAGACGTGGGACAGGGAGTAATGAAAAACTGTTTTTT. Protein sequence: CASRRGTGSNEKLFF. The V call is TRBV12-3 or TRBV12-4, the J call TRBJ1-4; 9 bases line up with TRBD1. This CDR3 region has 15 residues. V dropped 6 bases and J dropped 4; count of bases not matched to a gene: 6.